Shown below are 21 T cell receptor beta chains from a single sample sequenced in a study of blood T cell repertoires in COVID-19. Using immunoSEQ multiplex PCR, the repertoire was profiled, and TCRdb retains in-frame clones only, with some absent. The repertoire includes approximately 470,000 clones, roughly 87% of them detected once, and about 0.7% sits in the top ten. The specimen was PBMCs or T cells enriched from blood (not recorded which). The source of these receptors is a young woman who had recovered from COVID-19.

The chain carries TRBV24-1 and TRBJ2-1, with 11 bases identical to TRBD2. The CDR3 covers 18 residues. Germline V lookup: CDR1 KGHDR, CDR2 SFDVKD. The ends lost 3 bases at V and 0 bases at J; junction bases unmatched: 6. This CDR3 reads CATSDPRGLAGSYNEQFF. The CDR3 nucleotides are TGTGCCACCAGTGATCCGAGAGGACTAGCGGGCTCCTACAATGAGCAGTTCTTC.

This clone was observed once. The chain is built from TRBV30 and TRBJ1-2; 8 bases fit TRBD1. Trimming removed 7 bases from V and 7 bases from J; junction bases left unmatched: 14. Germline V gene lookup returns CDR1 GTSNPN and CDR2 SVGIG (reference sequence). The CDR3 length is 14 residues. This CDR3 is CASNLRDRPIGYTF. CDR3 bases: TGTGCCTCTAATCTCCGGGACAGGCCTATTGGCTACACCTTC.

The V call is TRBV4-1, the J call TRBJ2-5, with TRBD2 identical over 14 bases. Germline CDR1 reads MGHRA; CDR2 reads YSYEKL. V dropped 4 bases and J dropped 5; count of bases not matched to a gene: 6. This CDR3 is built from 16 residues. The CDR3 DNA reads TGCGCCAGCAGCCCCCGACTAGCGGGGGGGCCGGAGACCCAGTACTTC. Protein sequence: CASSPRLAGGPETQYF.

The CDR3 here is CAWRGANYGYTF. The DNA of the CDR3 is TGTGCCTGGAGGGGAGCTAACTATGGCTACACCTTC. This chain joins TRBV30 and TRBJ1-2, with D unclear. The V gene lost 3 bases and the J gene lost 0 bases, with 5 bases spanning the gap. The CDR3 has 12 residues. CDR1 and CDR2 from the germline V gene are GTSNPN and SVGIG (reference sequence).

The chain employs TRBV3-1 (or the pseudogene TRBV3-2) and TRBJ2-4; D not certain. The CDR3 has 16 residues. Trimming took 2 bases from V and 5 from J, leaving 16 bases between them. The germline gives CDR1 LGHDT, CDR2 YNNKEL (reference sequence). This CDR3 is CASSQRPEARENIQYF. CDR3 nucleotide sequence: TGTGCCAGCAGCCAAAGGCCCGAGGCTAGAGAAAACATTCAGTACTTC.

The chain carries TRBV4-1 and TRBJ2-1; 8 bases are a match to TRBD1. CDR3 size: 15 residues. CDR1 is MGHRA and CDR2 is YSYEKL in the germline V gene. V shed 0 bases and J 4 bases; nucleotides not matched to a gene: 2. Written as DNA, the CDR3 is TGCGCCAGCAGCCAAGACAGGGGGCAGTACAATGAGCAGTTCTTC. This encodes CASSQDRGQYNEQFF.

The chain has TRBV6-1 and TRBJ1-4, with D possibly being TRBD1 (5 bases). The germline V and J ends were trimmed by 2 bases and 3 bases, with 10 bases remaining between them. CDR3 length: 15 amino acids. Germline V CDR1 and CDR2: MNHNS, SASEGT. In DNA, the CDR3 is TGTGCCAGCAGTGAATGGGGGGGAGCTAATGAAAAACTGTTTTTT. This sequence encodes CASSEWGGANEKLFF.

The V and J genes are TRBV13 and TRBJ1-4; TRBD1 is a possible D gene (6 bases). V was pared by 3 bases and J by 5 bases, with 16 bases between. The CDR3 length is 16 residues. Germline V gene sequence: CDR1 PRHDT, CDR2 FYEKMQ (reference sequence). CDR3 residues: CASSLDGRTVNEKLFF. The CDR3, as DNA: TGTGCCAGCAGCTTGGACGGCAGGACAGTCAATGAAAAACTGTTTTTT. The full variable domain, its missing parts supplied by reference TRBV13 and TRBJ1-4, is AAGVIQSPRHLIKEKRETATLKCYPIPRHDTVYWYQQGPGQDPQFLISFYEKMQSDKGSIPDRFSAQQFSDYHSELNMSSLELGDSALYFCASSLDGRTVNEKLFFGSGTQLSVL.

Regarding this clone: Other DNA variants within this sample encode the same CDR3. CDR3 sequence (DNA): TGTGCCAGCAGCCCCGACCGAGGGACTGAAGCTTTCTTT. Amino acid sequence: CASSPDRGTEAFF. The chain joins TRBV6-5 to TRBJ1-1; no clear D gene. V was pared by 6 bases and J by 5 bases, with 13 bases between. Germline CDR1 is MNHEY and CDR2 is SVGAGI. The CDR3 is made up of 13 amino acids.

DNA for the CDR3: TGTGCCAGCAGTGACAGGGGCAATGAGCAGTTCTTC. This codes for CASSDRGNEQFF. The chain is built from TRBV2 and TRBJ2-1, with D perhaps matching TRBD1 (6 bases). Germline CDR1 SNHLY, CDR2 FYNNEI. The germline V and J ends were trimmed by 3 bases and 6 bases, with 6 bases remaining between them. This CDR3 is 12 amino acids long.

The rearrangement joins TRBV2 to TRBJ2-1; D perhaps matches TRBD2 (7 bases). Germline V gene data show CDR1 as SNHLY and CDR2 as FYNNEI. The CDR3 extends over 13 amino acids. The V end was cut by 1 base, the J end by 15 bases, with 16 bases between. CDR3 sequence reads: CASSEVGGGGLFF. CDR3 in DNA: TGTGCCAGCAGTGAAGTCGGAGGCGGGGGCCTGTTCTTC.

The sample holds a few counts of this clone. The chain combines TRBV7-2 with TRBJ1-3; weak D call: TRBD1 (5 bases). The CDR3 loop spans 16 amino acids. V lost 2 bases and J lost 2, with 13 bases in between. Germline CDR1 reads SGHTA; CDR2 reads FQGNSA. For the CDR3, the DNA is TGTGCCAGCAGCTTACCGCCAGGGCATGCTGGAAACACCATATATTTT. Residues: CASSLPPGHAGNTIYF.

With regard to this clone: This specimen includes other DNA sequences encoding the same CDR3. The CDR3 DNA is TGTGCCAGCTCACCAGGTAGCTCTGGAAACACCATATATTTT. It specifies CASSPGSSGNTIYF. The chain carries TRBV18 and TRBJ1-3; D call uncertain. The CDR3 runs 14 residues. Looked up from germline, CDR1 is KGHSH and CDR2 is LQKENI. V gave up 2 bases and J gave up 0 bases, with 5 bases separating them.

The rearrangement links TRBV21-1 to TRBJ1-6. TRBV21-1 is marked as a pseudogene. This CDR3 comprises 13 residues. CDR3 DNA sequence: TGTGCCAGCAAGGGACTTTCGTATTCACCCCTCCACTTT. It yields the protein CASKGLSYSPLHF.

V is TRBV7-2 and J is TRBJ2-1; maybe TRBD2 (6 bases). The germline V gene has CDR1 SGHTA and CDR2 FQGNSA. V lost 1 base, J lost 8 bases, and 9 bases lay in between. The CDR3 has 13 residues. CDR3 sequence reads: CASSLGREDEQFF. The CDR3 DNA follows: TGTGCCAGCAGCTTAGGCAGGGAGGATGAGCAGTTCTTC.

V is TRBV30 and J is TRBJ1-5, with a weak D call TRBD1 (5 bases). Trimming took off 2 bases at V and 0 bases at J, with 8 bases between the two ends. Germline values: CDR1 GTSNPN, CDR2 SVGIG (reference sequence). This CDR3 contains 14 residues. The CDR3 loop is CAWSPGISNQPQHF. CDR3 DNA sequence: TGTGCCTGGAGTCCAGGGATTAGCAATCAGCCCCAGCATTTT.

J is TRBJ2-5 and V is TRBV2; D gene uncertain. This CDR3 is 13 amino acids long. Germline lookup yields CDR1 SNHLY and CDR2 FYNNEI. V lost 1 base and J 5 bases, leaving 8 bases between the germline ends. For the CDR3, the DNA is TGTGCCAGCAGTGAAGGAGGCCAGGAGACCCAGTACTTC. As protein: CASSEGGQETQYF.

The chain links TRBV7-9 to TRBJ1-4; tentatively, D is TRBD1 (5 bases). Germline assignment: CDR1 SEHNR and CDR2 FQNEAQ (reference sequence). CDR3 length: 16 residues. Trimming left V 7 bases short and J 4 bases short, with 19 bases between. The CDR3 is CASTLLGGTFNEKLFF. The CDR3 DNA follows: TGTGCCAGCACCCTACTGGGGGGGACTTTTAATGAAAAACTGTTTTTT.

This chain links TRBV6-5 with TRBJ2-3; 8 bases line up with TRBD2. Looked up from germline, CDR1 is MNHEY and CDR2 is SVGAGI. V lost 4 bases and J lost 2; bases outside the gene matches: 5. The CDR3 length is 15 residues. The CDR3 nucleotides are TGTGCCAGCAGTTCCGCGGGGGGCTCCACAGATACGCAGTATTTT. Residues: CASSSAGGSTDTQYF.

J is TRBJ2-7 and V is TRBV10-3; the D gene is possibly TRBD1 (7 bases). This CDR3 spans 13 amino acids. The germline V gene encodes CDR1 ENHRY and CDR2 SYGVKD. V lost 11 bases to trimming and J lost 4 bases, with 18 bases between them. The chain's CDR3 is CASGEPGGYEQYF. For the CDR3, the DNA is TGTGCCTCCGGTGAACCAGGGGGGTACGAGCAGTACTTC.

The genes are TRBV5-4 and TRBJ1-4; a possible D gene is TRBD1 (5 bases). The CDR3 sequence is 14 residues long. Trimming pared 2 bases from V and 4 bases from J, leaving 9 bases between. CDR1 SGHNT and CDR2 YYREEE come from the germline V gene (reference sequence). The CDR3 region is CASSFDRDNEKLFF. The CDR3 DNA sequence: TGTGCCAGCAGCTTTGACAGAGATAATGAAAAACTGTTTTTT.